This T cell receptor beta chain was observed in a study of PD-1 blockade in classical Hodgkin lymphoma. V trimming: 5 bases; J trimming: 4 bases; junction bases outside the gene matches: 11. Germline-derived CDR1 and CDR2 are SNHLY and FYNNEI. This CDR3 comprises 16 residues. All trial patients relapsed after autologous stem cell transplantation. The method was immunoSEQ multiplex PCR; TCRdb's version includes in-frame clones alone and lacks a portion of them. The table lists tens of thousands of clones, around 90% of them singletons. The receptor was isolated from a human donor with classical Hodgkin lymphoma. This material consisted of peripheral blood mononuclear cells (PBMCs), taken at baseline. J is TRBJ2-3 and V is TRBV2, with TRBD1 identical over 8 bases. CDR3 protein: CASSRNRDRSADTQYF. In DNA form, the CDR3 reads TGTGCCAGCAGTCGCAACCGGGACAGGTCGGCAGATACGCAGTATTTT. Full variable domain (outside the CDR3, taken from reference TRBV2 and TRBJ2-3): EPEVTQTPSHQVTQMGQEVILRCVPISNHLYFYWYRQILGQKVEFLVSFYNNEISEKSEIFDDQFSVERPDGSNFTLKIRSTKLEDSAMYFCASSRNRDRSADTQYFGPGTRLTVL.